The 13 T cell receptor beta chains below all came from one sample that was sequenced in a study of STAT5B mutations in CD4+ large granular lymphocyte leukemia. Profiled with immunoSEQ multiplex PCR; TCRdb holds only in-frame clones, not every one. The sample holds approximately 25,000 clones, roughly 69% seen once. The specimen was CD4+ T cells from blood buffy coats. These receptors came from a human donor in good health.

The rearrangement joins TRBV9 to TRBJ2-5; D might be TRBD2 (7 bases). The V gene's germline CDR1 is SGDLS and CDR2 YYNGEE. V gave up 0 bases and J gave up 5 bases, with 11 bases separating them. This CDR3 has 14 residues. The CDR3 protein is CASSVAGGGETQYF. The DNA for the CDR3 is TGTGCCAGCAGCGTAGCGGGGGGCGGGGAGACCCAGTACTTC.

The chain combines TRBV9 with TRBJ2-5; TRBD2 matches 13 bases. CDR3 length: 17 residues. J gave up 5 bases and V 2 bases, and 9 bases lay outside the gene matches. The germline CDR1 and CDR2 sequences are SGDLS and YYNGEE. The CDR3 loop is CASSVATSGGIMETQYF. CDR3 coding DNA: TGTGCCAGCAGCGTTGCGACTAGCGGGGGGATAATGGAGACCCAGTACTTC.

In this sample, this clone turned up a few times. V usage is TRBV30 and J usage is TRBJ2-7; 15 nucleotides agree with TRBD2. With 2 bases clipped from V and 2 bases from J, the junction kept 4 bases outside the gene matches. The CDR3 is made up of 16 amino acids. The V gene's germline CDR1 is GTSNPN and CDR2 SVGIG (reference sequence). The CDR3 DNA sequence: TGTGCCTGGAGTCAAGGGACTAGCGGGAGGACCTACGAGCAGTACTTC. It codes for CAWSQGTSGRTYEQYF.

V usage is TRBV11-3 and J usage is TRBJ2-2; no definite D call. The germline V gene has CDR1 SGHNT and CDR2 YENEEA. The V end lost 5 bases, the J end lost 2 bases, and 12 bases lay between the germline ends. The CDR3 sequence is 15 residues long. DNA for the CDR3: TGTGCCAGCAGCGTTGGGCAGTCCAACACCGGGGAGCTGTTTTTT. It specifies CASSVGQSNTGELFF.

This clone was observed a single time. V and J are TRBV10-3 and TRBJ2-2; 9 bases are a match to TRBD2. Germline V gene lookup returns CDR1 ENHRY and CDR2 SYGVKD. V dropped 6 bases and J dropped 8; count of bases not matched to a gene: 10. The CDR3 covers 15 residues. In DNA form, the CDR3 reads TGTGCCATCAGGTCTAGCGGGACCGTCACAGGGGAGCTGTTTTTT. It encodes CAIRSSGTVTGELFF.

The V call is TRBV5-1, the J call TRBJ2-5; 10 positions agree with TRBD2. The CDR3 covers 14 residues. V trimming: 9 bases; J trimming: 3 bases; junction bases outside the gene matches: 8. Germline V gene sequence: CDR1 SGHRS, CDR2 YFSETQ. CDR3 DNA: TGCGCCACCTCCCGCAGCGGGAGGGAAGAGACCCAGTACTTC. This translates into CATSRSGREETQYF.

This clone was detected a few times. The CDR3 loop reads CASSGQSLSSYNSPLHF. As DNA, the CDR3 is TGTGCCAGCAGTGGACAGTCCCTAAGCTCCTATAATTCACCCCTCCACTTT. J is TRBJ1-6 and V is TRBV9, with TRBD1 as a possible D gene (6 bases). V was trimmed by 5 bases and J by 0 bases, leaving 15 bases between them. The CDR3 extends over 17 amino acids. The germline gives CDR1 SGDLS, CDR2 YYNGEE.

V is TRBV5-1 and J is TRBJ2-3, with a possible D match to TRBD1 (5 bases). V shed 3 bases and J shed 2 bases, with 10 bases lying between them. The germline CDR1 and CDR2 sequences are SGHRS and YFSETQ. This CDR3 contains 14 residues. The CDR3: CASSWKGLTDTQYF. The CDR3 nucleotides read TGCGCCAGCAGCTGGAAGGGGCTCACAGATACGCAGTATTTT.

This rearrangement joins TRBV7-2 to TRBJ1-5; no reliable D call. This CDR3 has 15 residues. Germline CDR1 and CDR2: SGHTA and FQGNSA. Trimming took off 3 bases at V and 4 bases at J, with 13 bases between the two ends. For the CDR3, the DNA is TGTGCCAGCAGCTTTAGAAGGGTGGGAAATCAGCCCCAGCATTTT. As protein: CASSFRRVGNQPQHF.

V gene TRBV30 combines with J gene TRBJ1-2; 9 bases agree with TRBD1. Germline values: CDR1 GTSNPN, CDR2 SVGIG (reference sequence). The length of the CDR3 is 14 residues. With V trimmed by 4 bases and J by 3 bases, 6 bases remained unmatched. CDR3 region: CAWTYRGRYYGYTF. DNA of the CDR3: TGTGCCTGGACCTACAGGGGGCGGTACTATGGCTACACCTTC.

The CDR3 sequence is CAIPQGNTGELFF. The DNA for the CDR3 is TGTGCCATCCCGCAGGGGAACACCGGGGAGCTGTTTTTT. The genes are TRBV28 and TRBJ2-2; tentative D call: TRBD1 (5 bases). V was pared by 10 bases and J by 1 base, with 10 bases between. Germline V gene lookup returns CDR1 MDHEN and CDR2 SYDVKM. This CDR3 is built from 13 residues.

In its sample, this clone was seen a few times. This chain links TRBV5-1 with TRBJ2-3, with D possibly TRBD1 on 5 matching bases. V was cut by 2 bases and J by 0 bases, with 13 bases left in between. Germline loops: CDR1 SGHRS, CDR2 YFSETQ. The CDR3 sequence is 16 residues long. The CDR3, as DNA: TGCGCCAGCAGCTTCTTAGGACACACTAGCACAGATACGCAGTATTTT. It translates to CASSFLGHTSTDTQYF.

The chain is built from TRBV5-1 and TRBJ2-3, with 12 bases identical to TRBD2. The CDR3 extends over 16 amino acids. The junction had 6 bases not matched to a gene; V was cut back by 4 bases and J by 3 bases. Germline lookup yields CDR1 SGHRS and CDR2 YFSETQ. CDR3 sequence (DNA): TGCGCCAGCAGCCTCGGACTAGCGGGGATAACAGATACGCAGTATTTT. Encoded protein: CASSLGLAGITDTQYF. The variable domain in full, completed from reference TRBV5-1 and TRBJ2-3, reads KAGVTQTPRYLIKTRGQQVTLSCSPISGHRSVSWYQQTPGQGLQFLFEYFSETQRNKGNFPGRFSGRQFSNSRSEMNVSTLELGDSALYLCASSLGLAGITDTQYFGPGTRLTVL.